Below, one T cell receptor (beta chain) is given with its context. Other DNA sequences in this sample translate to the same CDR3. The data derive from a study of shared clonotypes between healthy human individuals. Germline assignment: CDR1 SGHTA and CDR2 FQGNSA. The CDR3 consists of 13 residues. V gave up 5 bases and J gave up 0 bases, with 5 bases separating them. Only in-frame clones appear in the TCRdb table, and some are missing; sequencing was by immunoSEQ multiplex PCR. Of millions of clones detected, over 90% appear once; the ten largest clones hold 0.35% to 0.5%. The TCR sequence derives from a man aged 18 to 30 in good health. Some clones in this sample may be carry-over from other donors' samples. Sequencing was performed on naive CD4+ T cells from PBMCs. Subset defined: CD45RA+ positively selected. The V and J genes are TRBV7-2 and TRBJ1-5; no reliable D call. The CDR3 DNA sequence: TGTGCCAGCAGCCTCCATAGCAATCAGCCCCAGCATTTT. Its protein is CASSLHSNQPQHF.